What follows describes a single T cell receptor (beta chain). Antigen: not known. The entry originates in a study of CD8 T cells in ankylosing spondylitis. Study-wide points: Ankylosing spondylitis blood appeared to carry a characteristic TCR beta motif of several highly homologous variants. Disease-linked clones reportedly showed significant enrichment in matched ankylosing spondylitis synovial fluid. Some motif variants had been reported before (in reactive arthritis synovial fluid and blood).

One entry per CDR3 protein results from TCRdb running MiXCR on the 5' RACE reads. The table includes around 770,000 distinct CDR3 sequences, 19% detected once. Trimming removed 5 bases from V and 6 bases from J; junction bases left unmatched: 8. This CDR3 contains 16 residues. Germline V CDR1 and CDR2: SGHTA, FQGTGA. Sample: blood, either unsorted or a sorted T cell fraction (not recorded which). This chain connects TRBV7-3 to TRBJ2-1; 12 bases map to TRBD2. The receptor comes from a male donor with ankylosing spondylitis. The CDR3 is CASSPLAGGPFNEQFF. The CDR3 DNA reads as TGTGCCAGCAGCCCCCTAGCGGGAGGGCCATTCAATGAGCAGTTCTTC.